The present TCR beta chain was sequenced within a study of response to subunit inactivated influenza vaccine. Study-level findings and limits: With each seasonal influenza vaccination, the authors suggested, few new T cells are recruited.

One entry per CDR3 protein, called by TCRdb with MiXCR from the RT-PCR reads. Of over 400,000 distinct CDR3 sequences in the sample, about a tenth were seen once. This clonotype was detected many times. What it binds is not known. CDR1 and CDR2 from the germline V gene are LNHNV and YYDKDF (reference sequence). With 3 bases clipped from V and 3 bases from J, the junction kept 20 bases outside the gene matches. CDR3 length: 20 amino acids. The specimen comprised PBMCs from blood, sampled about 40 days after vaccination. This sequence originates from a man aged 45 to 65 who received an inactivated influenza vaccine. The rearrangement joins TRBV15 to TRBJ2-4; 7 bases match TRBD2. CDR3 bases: TGTGCCACCAGCAGTTTGCCATTAGCGGGCTTTGTGTTGGGCAAAAACATTCAGTACTTC. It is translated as CATSSLPLAGFVLGKNIQYF.